This T cell receptor beta chain was documented in a study of cytomegalovirus exposure and HLA in healthy donors. V lost 7 bases to trimming and J lost 6 bases; unmatched junction nucleotides: 10. CDR1 and CDR2 from the germline V gene are MNHNS and SASEGT. The CDR3 consists of 15 residues. The PCR had 60 Vbeta and 13 Jbeta primers. TCRdb's table, derived via immunoSEQ multiplex PCR, lists solely in-frame clones and lacks some. There are 120,000 or so clones in the sample; 75% to 90% occur only once, and 7.5% to 10% lies in the top ten. The source is a female donor in good health and CMV-seropositive. Sequenced material: PBMCs. The chain employs TRBV6-1 and TRBJ1-5, with 9 nucleotides matching TRBD1. CDR3 sequence: CASIGLTGGRQPQHF. Here the CDR3 DNA reads TGTGCCAGCATCGGATTGACAGGGGGTCGTCAGCCCCAGCATTTT.